The TCR beta chain under discussion was sequenced for a study of PD-L1 blockade in urothelial cancer. General observations from the study: Patients with below-median pretreatment blood clonality survived longer.

Profiled with immunoSEQ multiplex PCR; TCRdb holds only in-frame clones, not every one. Here the sample spans more than 60,000 clones, 88% being singletons. A note on this clone: The antigen is not known.

Trimming stripped 7 bases from V and 3 bases from J, with 13 bases between. The CDR3 loop spans 14 amino acids. The germline gives CDR1 MDHEN, CDR2 SYDVKM. The time point here: peripheral blood 6 weeks after treatment start. The TCR comes from a man aged 55 to 70 with urothelial cancer. The material sequenced was PBMCs, taken around atezolizumab (anti-PD-L1) treatment. This chain joins TRBV28 and TRBJ2-1; D gene unclear. DNA for the CDR3: TGTGCCAGCAAGGTGGGCGCAGACTACAATGAGCAGTTCTTC. Its translation: CASKVGADYNEQFF.